A selection of T cell receptor beta chains follows, all from one sample in a study of regulatory T cells in long-lasting Graves disease. Each CDR3 protein is one row after TCRdb ran MiXCR on the reads. The sample carries 650 to 850 distinct CDR3 sequences, approximately 80% recorded once. Source: peripheral blood mononuclear cells (PBMCs), taken with antithyroid drug treatment, in newly diagnosed or persistent Graves disease (not recorded which). These receptors came from a female donor with Graves disease. The CDR3 runs from the conserved cysteine through the conserved F or W. A D gene is named only where the DNA matches it firmly. Where a row states a size, it is once, few, many or the class of an expanded clone; other rows omit it.

. | . | TRBJ1-2 | TRBV7-2 | TGTGCCAGCAGCCACGAACGGATCGTTAACTATGGCTACACCTTC | CASSHERIVNYGYTF
few | . | TRBJ1-1 | TRBV11-2 | TGTGCCAGCAGCTTACAGGGGCTCGGGACTGAAGCTTTCTTT | CASSLQGLGTEAFF
. | . | TRBJ2-7 | TRBV7-9 | TGTGCCAGCAGCAGGGGAGGTAGCCGTTTCAGTTACGAGCAGTACTTC | CASSRGGSRFSYEQYF
few | . | TRBJ1-2 | TRBV12-3/TRBV12-4 | TGTGCCAGCAGTTTAGAGACAGACATCTATGGCTACACCTTC | CASSLETDIYGYTF
. | TRBD2 | TRBJ2-4 | TRBV12-3/TRBV12-4 | TGTGCCAGCAGTTTGATGACTAGCGGGCGGAACATTCAGTACTTC | CASSLMTSGRNIQYF
. | TRBD2 | TRBJ2-2 | TRBV19 | TGTGCCACCGCGGGGGGGCGTCACGGGGAGCTGTTTTTT | CATAGGRHGELFF
once | . | TRBJ1-5 | TRBV7-2 | TGTGCCAGCAGCCAAAACTATGGACAGCCGGGCATGGAGCCCCAGCATTTT | CASSQNYGQPGMEPQHF
. | . | TRBJ2-6 | TRBV28 | TGTGCCAGCGTTAACTCTGGGGCCAACGTCCTGACTTTC | CASVNSGANVLTF
once | . | TRBJ1-1 | TRBV29-1 | TGCAGCGTTGATCCAGGGGTTTCGACTGAAGCTTTCTTT | CSVDPGVSTEAFF
. | . | TRBJ1-5 | TRBV10-2 | TGCGCCAGCAGGCAGTCGGGTGGAGGCAATCAGCCCCAGCATTTT | CASRQSGGGNQPQHF
. | TRBD2 | TRBJ2-1 | TRBV5-1 | TGCGCCAGCAGCACGGGGACTAGCGGGAGTGTTGAGCAGTTCTTC | CASSTGTSGSVEQFF
. | . | TRBJ2-7 | TRBV7-6 | TGTGCCAGCAGCTTAGAGAGTAGTTCGTTCGAGCAGTACTTC | CASSLESSSFEQYF
. | . | TRBJ2-7 | TRBV5-1 | TGCGCCAGCAGCTTGGGATACGAGCAGTACTTC | CASSLGYEQYF
. | . | TRBJ2-7 | TRBV14 | TGTGCCAGCAGCCCCGTGGAGGGGGTTTTGGACGAGCAGTACTTC | CASSPVEGVLDEQYF
. | . | TRBJ1-6 | TRBV19 | TGTGCCAGTAGTATAGAAGGCCCCAGGAATTCACCCCTCCACTTT | CASSIEGPRNSPLHF
. | . | TRBJ2-1 | TRBV4-1 | TGCGCCAGCAGCCCCCCCGGGGGTCATTACAATGAGCAGTTCTTC | CASSPPGGHYNEQFF
. | . | TRBJ2-5 | TRBV4-1 | TGCGCCAGCAGCCAAGATCCGGCAGCCTCCTCCCAAGAGACCCAGTACTTC | CASSQDPAASSQETQYF
. | TRBD2 | TRBJ2-1 | TRBV7-9 | TGTGCCAGCAGCTTAACCAGCGGGAGCAGTAATGAGCAGTTCTTC | CASSLTSGSSNEQFF
. | TRBD2 | TRBJ2-1 | TRBV5-1 | TGCGCCAGCAGCCCCTCCGGGGGGTACAATGAGCAGTTCTTC | CASSPSGGYNEQFF
. | TRBD1 | TRBJ2-7 | TRBV4-2 | TGTGCCAGCAGCCAAGGACAGGGCGACTACGAGCAGTACTTC | CASSQGQGDYEQYF
. | . | TRBJ1-1 | TRBV27 | TGTGCCAGCAGTTTATCACCTACAGGGATCACTGAAGCTTTCTTT | CASSLSPTGITEAFF
. | . | TRBJ2-1 | TRBV12-3/TRBV12-4 | TGTGCCAGCAGTCTTAGGGGTGAGCAGTTCTTC | CASSLRGEQFF
. | . | TRBJ2-3 | TRBV18 | TGTGCCAGCTCACCGCCCGGGACCCAAGGGGATACGCAGTATTTT | CASSPPGTQGDTQYF
. | TRBD2 | TRBJ2-7 | TRBV6-1 | TGTGCCAGCAGTGCCGGACTAGCGGGCGCCTACGAGCAGTACTTC | CASSAGLAGAYEQYF
few | . | TRBJ2-7 | TRBV19 | TGTGCCAGTAGTCCAGGACGGCACTCCGAGCAGTACTTC | CASSPGRHSEQYF
. | . | TRBJ1-1 | TRBV7-2 | TGTGCCAGCAGCTTAGGGTCAGGATTCGGCACTGAAGCTTTCTTT | CASSLGSGFGTEAFF
once | . | TRBJ2-3 | TRBV29-1 | TGCAGCGTCGCGGCGGCGGAGAACACAGATACGCAGTATTTT | CSVAAAENTDTQYF
. | TRBD1 | TRBJ1-5 | TRBV19 | TGTGCCAGTAGTGCAACAGGGGGCAATCAGCCCCAGCATTTT | CASSATGGNQPQHF
. | . | TRBJ1-1 | TRBV4-1 | TGCGCCAGCAGCCAAGCAGTAGACAGTCGAGCTTTCTTT | CASSQAVDSRAFF
once | TRBD2 | TRBJ2-5 | TRBV4-2 | TGTGCCAGCAGCCCGTTGGGAGCGGGAGTCTCGTCAGGAGAGACCCAGTACTTC | CASSPLGAGVSSGETQYF
. | TRBD1 | TRBJ1-3 | TRBV7-2 | TGTGCCAGCAGCACCGGGACAGGCGGAAACACCATATATTTT | CASSTGTGGNTIYF
once | . | TRBJ2-3 | TRBV27 | TGTGCCAGCAGTACGTCTGAGCTTACAGATACGCAGTATTTT | CASSTSELTDTQYF
once | TRBD2 | TRBJ2-5 | TRBV6-1 | TGTGCCAGCATCCCTAGCGGGGGGAACCAAGAGACCCAGTACTTC | CASIPSGGNQETQYF
few | . | TRBJ2-2 | TRBV4-3 | TGCGCCAGCAGCCAAGAATGGCATAACACCGGGGAGCTGTTTTTT | CASSQEWHNTGELFF
. | . | TRBJ2-3 | TRBV3-1 | TGTGCCAGCAGCCAAGCAGGGGCCCTTAGGACAGATACGCAGTATTTT | CASSQAGALRTDTQYF
few | . | TRBJ1-3 | TRBV7-2 | TGTGCCAGCAGCCGACGGGGGACTCCTGGAAACACCATATATTTT | CASSRRGTPGNTIYF
. | . | TRBJ1-6 | TRBV6-6 | TGTGCCAGCAAGGGCTCCTATAATTCACCCCTCCACTTT | CASKGSYNSPLHF
. | . | TRBJ1-3 | TRBV20-1 | TGCAGTGCTAGGAACCCACGGACTGGAAACACCATATATTTT | CSARNPRTGNTIYF
. | . | TRBJ1-2 | TRBV7-2 | TGTGCCAGCAGCTTAGAGAACTATGGCTACACCTTC | CASSLENYGYTF
. | . | TRBJ2-7 | TRBV9 | TGTGCCAGCAGCCCCCAGGACCTGGGTGGCGAGCAGTACTTC | CASSPQDLGGEQYF
. | TRBD2 | TRBJ2-7 | TRBV3-1 | TGTGCCAGCAGCCGCCGGGAGGGAGACTACGAGCAGTACTTC | CASSRREGDYEQYF
. | TRBD2 | TRBJ2-5 | TRBV29-1 | TGCAGCGTACAAAGGGGAACTACTAGCGGATGGTACCAAGAGACCCAGTACTTC | CSVQRGTTSGWYQETQYF
large | TRBD1 | TRBJ2-3 | TRBV5-6 | TGTGCCAGCAGCTTGACGGGACAGGGGACAGATACGCAGTATTTT | CASSLTGQGTDTQYF
few | . | TRBJ1-1 | TRBV9 | TGTGCCAGCAGCGATTTGGCCAGGGGGAACACTGAAGCTTTCTTT | CASSDLARGNTEAFF
once | . | TRBJ2-7 | TRBV2 | TGTGCCAGCAGCCAGGCCACCTACGAGCAGTACTTC | CASSQATYEQYF
. | . | TRBJ1-3 | TRBV2 | TGTGCCAGCAGTGCCGCGACAGGCGGAAACACCATATATTTT | CASSAATGGNTIYF
. | . | TRBJ1-3 | TRBV12-3/TRBV12-4 | TGTGCCAGCACTTCACCCGGGGCGGTCTCTGGAAACACCATATATTTT | CASTSPGAVSGNTIYF